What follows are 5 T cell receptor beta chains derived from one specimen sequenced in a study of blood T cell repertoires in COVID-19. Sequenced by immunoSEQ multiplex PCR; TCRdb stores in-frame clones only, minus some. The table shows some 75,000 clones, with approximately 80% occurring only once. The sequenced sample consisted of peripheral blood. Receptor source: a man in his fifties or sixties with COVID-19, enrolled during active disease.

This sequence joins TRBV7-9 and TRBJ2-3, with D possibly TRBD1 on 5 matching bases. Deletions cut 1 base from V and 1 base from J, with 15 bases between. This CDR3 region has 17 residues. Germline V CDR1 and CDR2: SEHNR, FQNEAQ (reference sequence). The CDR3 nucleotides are TGTGCCAGCAGCTTAGATTCGTGGGGCTTAGGCACAGATACGCAGTATTTT. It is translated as CASSLDSWGLGTDTQYF.

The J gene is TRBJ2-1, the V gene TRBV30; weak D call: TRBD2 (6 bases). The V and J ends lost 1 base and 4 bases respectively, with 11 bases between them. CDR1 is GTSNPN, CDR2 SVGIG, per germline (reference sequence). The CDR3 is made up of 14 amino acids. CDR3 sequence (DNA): TGTGCCTGGAGTGCCGGGAGTTTGTACAATGAGCAGTTCTTC. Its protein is CAWSAGSLYNEQFF. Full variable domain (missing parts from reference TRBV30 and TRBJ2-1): SQTIHQWPATLVQPVGSPLSLECTVEGTSNPNLYWYRQAAGRGLQLLFYSVGIGQISSEVPQNLSASRPQDRQFILSSKKLLLSDSGFYLCAWSAGSLYNEQFFGPGTRLTVL.

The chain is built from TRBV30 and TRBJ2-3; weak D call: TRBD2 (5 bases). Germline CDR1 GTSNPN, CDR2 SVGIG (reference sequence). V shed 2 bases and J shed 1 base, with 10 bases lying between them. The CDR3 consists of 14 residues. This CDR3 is CAWSRSGGTDTQYF. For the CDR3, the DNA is TGTGCCTGGAGTAGATCCGGGGGCACAGATACGCAGTATTTT.

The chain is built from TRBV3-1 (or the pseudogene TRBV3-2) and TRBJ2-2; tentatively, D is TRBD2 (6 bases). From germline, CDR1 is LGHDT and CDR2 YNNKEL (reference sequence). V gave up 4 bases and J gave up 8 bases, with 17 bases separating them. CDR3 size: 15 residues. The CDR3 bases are TGTGCCAGCAGCCCTTGGAGGGAGAAGTCGGGGGAGCTGTTTTTT. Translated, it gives CASSPWREKSGELFF.

CDR3 region: CASSIGISETQYF. The CDR3 DNA follows: TGTGCCAGTAGTATAGGTATTTCAGAGACCCAGTACTTC. J is TRBJ2-5 and V is TRBV19; no clear D gene. With 1 base removed from V and 4 bases from J, the gap between germline ends came to 7 bases. Germline CDR1 is LNHDA and CDR2 is SQIVND (reference sequence). CDR3 length: 13 residues.